This TCR beta chain was identified in a study of T cell responses to AZD1222 COVID-19 vaccine. As for the study in general: Second-dose recipients at about 4 or about 12 weeks were treated as one pooled group.

V was cut by 3 bases and J by 5 bases, with 5 bases left in between. Germline CDR1 KGHSH, CDR2 LQKENI. The CDR3 has 12 amino acids. Method: immunoSEQ multiplex PCR; TCRdb's copy keeps in-frame clones and lacks some. The data contain some 130,000 clones, 75% to 90% of them seen just once; the ten biggest clones take up approximately 4%. The sequencing used peripheral blood, collected on day 0 of AZD1222 vaccination. The receptor was derived from an adult in good health. The chain recombines TRBV18 with TRBJ2-1, with unresolved D. CDR3 bases: TGTGCCAGCTCACCGGATGACAATGAGCAGTTCTTC. Its protein product is CASSPDDNEQFF.